The source of this T cell receptor beta chain is a study of blood T cell repertoires in COVID-19 (dated by TCRdb to 2018 to 2020). Looking at the study overall: Collaborator samples came from the United States, Italy and Spain and covered acute and convalescent phases of COVID-19. The repertoires were released in a freely available public database meant as a resource for research on the immune response to SARS-CoV-2. HLA class I and class II types, where available, came from metadata supplied by the sample provider rather than from assay-based typing. The samples were drawn from the first 160 participants of the ongoing ImmuneRACE study and from 1,254 subjects provided by 6 global collaborators. Deeply sampled blood TCRbeta repertoires from subjects exposed to, actively infected with, or recovered from COVID-19 were included in the dataset. Sample metadata almost always included a de-identified subject ID, COVID-19 status, age in years and sex. The material from the prospective study consisted of cDNA or gDNA derived from T cells, B-cell-depleted T cells, or PBMCs.

Overall results and qualifications from the work: Clinical and demographic metadata were provided uncurated, with the amount varying by source and participant.

Collaborating institutions collected whole blood in K2EDTA tubes following their own protocols. For TCRbeta analysis, collaborators shipped samples in one of three forms: frozen whole blood, isolated PBMCs, or DNA extracted from either of those sample types. Including cysteine and phenylalanine, the CDR3 has 16 amino acids. Only the CDR3 DNA is retained, 48 bases long and in frame from the first base. The germline V gene (reference sequence) specifies SGHNT as CDR1 and YYREEE as CDR2. Ends trimmed: V by 4 bases, J by 8 bases; bases unmatched to a gene: 10. In regard to this clone: Its specific antigen is unknown. Per-base quality was not reported, and no clone a single base away is much larger than it.

TCRbeta CDR3 regions were amplified from genomic DNA using the immunoSEQ Assay, a bias-controlled multiplex PCR. The authors' analysis ran thus. The number of nucleated cells in each sample was estimated by amplification of reference gene primers within the assay. To quantify the absolute abundance of each unique TCRbeta CDR3 rearrangement, sequence reads were collapsed and filtered. For each sample, productive Simpson clonality was calculated as the square root of Simpson's diversity index across productive rearrangements. The table was pulled from immuneACCESS by TCRdb, which kept in-frame rearrangements only. Such tables lose some clones; where checked, under half of the loss comes from unresolved V genes, and the rest has no known cause. V and J calls and clone size are as listed in that table; D and trimming were resolved from the DNA. The table for this sample lists tens of thousands of clones; around 90% of them were counted only once. Of the sample, 20% to 25% is held by the ten largest clones.

The source is a man aged 50-60 years with active COVID-19. The specimen sequenced was peripheral blood. Recombination linked TRBV5-4 to TRBJ2-2, with 11 bases in between that match TRBD2. The CDR3 region: CASSRGTSGRSGELFF. The DNA is as follows: TGTGCCAGCAGCAGGGGTACTAGCGGGAGATCTGGGGAGCTGTTTTTT.